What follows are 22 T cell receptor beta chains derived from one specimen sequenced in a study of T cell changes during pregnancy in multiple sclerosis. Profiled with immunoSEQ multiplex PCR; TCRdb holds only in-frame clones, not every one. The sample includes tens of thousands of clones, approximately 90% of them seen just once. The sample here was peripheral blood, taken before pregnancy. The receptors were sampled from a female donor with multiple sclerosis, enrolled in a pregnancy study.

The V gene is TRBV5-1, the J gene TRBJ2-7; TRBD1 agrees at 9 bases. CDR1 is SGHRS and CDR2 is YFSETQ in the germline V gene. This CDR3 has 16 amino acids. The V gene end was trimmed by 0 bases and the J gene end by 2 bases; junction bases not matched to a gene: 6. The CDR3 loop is CASSLEGTGRTYEQYF. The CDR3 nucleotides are TGCGCCAGCAGCTTGGAAGGGACAGGGCGTACCTACGAGCAGTACTTC.

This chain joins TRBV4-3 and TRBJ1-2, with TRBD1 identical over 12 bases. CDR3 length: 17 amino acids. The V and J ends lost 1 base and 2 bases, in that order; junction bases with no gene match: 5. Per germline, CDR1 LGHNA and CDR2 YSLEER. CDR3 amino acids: CASSQGDRGLINYGYTF. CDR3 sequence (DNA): TGCGCCAGCAGCCAAGGGGACAGGGGGCTGATAAACTATGGCTACACCTTC.

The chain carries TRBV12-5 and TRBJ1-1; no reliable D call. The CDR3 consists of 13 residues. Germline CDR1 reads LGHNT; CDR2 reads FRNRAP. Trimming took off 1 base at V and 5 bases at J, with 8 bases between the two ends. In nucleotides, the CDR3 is TGTGCTAGTGGTTTGGGGCGGGAAACTGAAGCTTTCTTT. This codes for CASGLGRETEAFF. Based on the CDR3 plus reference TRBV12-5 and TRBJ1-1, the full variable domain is DARVTQTPRHKVTEMGQEVTMRCQPILGHNTVFWYRQTMMQGLELLAYFRNRAPLDDSGMPKDRFSAEMPDATLATLKIQPSEPRDSAVYFCASGLGRETEAFFGQGTRLTVV.

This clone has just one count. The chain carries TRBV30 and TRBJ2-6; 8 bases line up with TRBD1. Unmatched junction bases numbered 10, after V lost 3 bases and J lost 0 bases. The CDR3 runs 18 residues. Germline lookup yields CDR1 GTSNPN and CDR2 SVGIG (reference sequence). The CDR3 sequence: CAWSYRDRHISGANVLTF. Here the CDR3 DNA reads TGTGCCTGGAGCTACCGGGACAGGCACATCTCTGGGGCCAACGTCCTGACTTTC.

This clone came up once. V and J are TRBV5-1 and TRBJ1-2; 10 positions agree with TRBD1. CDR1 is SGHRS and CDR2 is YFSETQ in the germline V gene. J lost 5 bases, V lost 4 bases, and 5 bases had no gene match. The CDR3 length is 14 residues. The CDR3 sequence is CASSPGTGEYGYTF. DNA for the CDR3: TGCGCCAGCAGCCCAGGGACAGGGGAATATGGCTACACCTTC. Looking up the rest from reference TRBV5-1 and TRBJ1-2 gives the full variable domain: KAGVTQTPRYLIKTRGQQVTLSCSPISGHRSVSWYQQTPGQGLQFLFEYFSETQRNKGNFPGRFSGRQFSNSRSEMNVSTLELGDSALYLCASSPGTGEYGYTFGSGTRLTVV.

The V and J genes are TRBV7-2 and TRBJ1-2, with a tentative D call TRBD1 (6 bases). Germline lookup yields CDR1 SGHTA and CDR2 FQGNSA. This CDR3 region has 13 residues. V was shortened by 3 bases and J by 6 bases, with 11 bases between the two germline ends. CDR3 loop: CASSFQGIHGYTF. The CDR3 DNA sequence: TGTGCCAGCAGCTTTCAGGGGATCCATGGCTACACCTTC.

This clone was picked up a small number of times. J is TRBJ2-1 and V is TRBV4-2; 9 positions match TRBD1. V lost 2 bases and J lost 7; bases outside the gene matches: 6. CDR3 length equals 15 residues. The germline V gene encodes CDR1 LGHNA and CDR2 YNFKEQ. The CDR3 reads CASSQSGQGKNEQFF. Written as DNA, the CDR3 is TGTGCCAGCAGCCAAAGCGGACAGGGGAAAAATGAGCAGTTCTTC.

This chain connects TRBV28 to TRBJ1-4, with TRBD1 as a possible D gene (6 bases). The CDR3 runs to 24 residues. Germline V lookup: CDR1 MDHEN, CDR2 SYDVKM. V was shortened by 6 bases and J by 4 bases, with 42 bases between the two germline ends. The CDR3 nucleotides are TGTGCCAGCAGCCTCAATGAGGGGGACACCGGGGCGCAACCACCACTTGAATTTAATGAAAAACTGTTTTTT. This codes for CASSLNEGDTGAQPPLEFNEKLFF. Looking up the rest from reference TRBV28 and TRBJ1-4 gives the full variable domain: DVKVTQSSRYLVKRTGEKVFLECVQDMDHENMFWYRQDPGLGLRLIYFSYDVKMKEKGDIPEGYSVSREKKERFSLILESASTNQTSMYLCASSLNEGDTGAQPPLEFNEKLFFGSGTQLSVL.

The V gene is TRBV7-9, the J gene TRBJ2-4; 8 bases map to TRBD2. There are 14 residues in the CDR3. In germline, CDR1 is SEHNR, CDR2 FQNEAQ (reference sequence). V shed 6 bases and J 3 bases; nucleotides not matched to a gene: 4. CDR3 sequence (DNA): TGTGCCAGCAGTTCCGGGGGGGGCAAAAACATTCAGTACTTC. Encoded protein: CASSSGGGKNIQYF.

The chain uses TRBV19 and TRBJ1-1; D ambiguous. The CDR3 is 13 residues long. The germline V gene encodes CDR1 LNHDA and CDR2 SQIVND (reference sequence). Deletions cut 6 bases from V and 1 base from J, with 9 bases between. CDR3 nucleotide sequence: TGTGCCAGTAGCCCCTTATCGAACACTGAAGCTTTCTTT. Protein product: CASSPLSNTEAFF.

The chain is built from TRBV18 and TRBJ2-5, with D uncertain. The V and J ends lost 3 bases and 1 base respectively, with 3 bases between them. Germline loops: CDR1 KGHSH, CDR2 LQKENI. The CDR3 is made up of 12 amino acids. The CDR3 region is CASSPLQETQYF. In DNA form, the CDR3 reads TGTGCCAGCTCACCTCTCCAAGAGACCCAGTACTTC.

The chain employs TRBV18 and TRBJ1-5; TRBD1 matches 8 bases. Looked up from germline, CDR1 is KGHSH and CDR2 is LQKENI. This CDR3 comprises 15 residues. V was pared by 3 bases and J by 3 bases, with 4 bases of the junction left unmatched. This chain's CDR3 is CASSPTTGDNQPQHF. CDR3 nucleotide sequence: TGTGCCAGCTCACCGACGACAGGGGACAATCAGCCCCAGCATTTT.

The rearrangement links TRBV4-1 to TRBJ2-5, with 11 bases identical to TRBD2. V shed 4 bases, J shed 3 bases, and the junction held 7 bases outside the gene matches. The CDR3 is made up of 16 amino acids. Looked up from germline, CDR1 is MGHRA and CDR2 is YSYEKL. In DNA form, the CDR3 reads TGCGCCAGCAGCCCGAACCCTAGCGGGGGGAAAGAGACCCAGTACTTC. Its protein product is CASSPNPSGGKETQYF.

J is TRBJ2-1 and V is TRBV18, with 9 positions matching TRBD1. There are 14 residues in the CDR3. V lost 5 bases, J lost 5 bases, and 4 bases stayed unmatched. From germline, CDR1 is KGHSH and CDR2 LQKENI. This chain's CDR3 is CASSMGQGNNEQFF. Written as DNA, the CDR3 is TGTGCCAGCTCAATGGGACAGGGAAACAATGAGCAGTTCTTC.

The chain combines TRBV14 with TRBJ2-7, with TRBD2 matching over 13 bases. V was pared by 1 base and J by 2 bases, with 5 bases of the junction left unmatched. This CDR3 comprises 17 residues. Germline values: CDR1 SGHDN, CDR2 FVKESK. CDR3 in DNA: TGTGCCAGCAGCCAAGGACTAGCGGGAGGCGCAGCCTACGAGCAGTACTTC. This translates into CASSQGLAGGAAYEQYF.

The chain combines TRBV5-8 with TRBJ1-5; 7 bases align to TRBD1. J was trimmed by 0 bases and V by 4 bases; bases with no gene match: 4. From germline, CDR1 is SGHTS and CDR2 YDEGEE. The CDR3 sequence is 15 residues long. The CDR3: CASSPGTDSNQPQHF. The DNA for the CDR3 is TGTGCCAGCAGCCCCGGGACAGATAGCAATCAGCCCCAGCATTTT. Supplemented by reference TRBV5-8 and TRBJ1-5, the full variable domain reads EAGVTQSPTHLIKTRGQQATLRCSPISGHTSVYWYQQALGLGLQFLLWYDEGEERNRGNFPPRFSGRQFPNYSSELNVNALELEDSALYLCASSPGTDSNQPQHFGDGTRLSIL.

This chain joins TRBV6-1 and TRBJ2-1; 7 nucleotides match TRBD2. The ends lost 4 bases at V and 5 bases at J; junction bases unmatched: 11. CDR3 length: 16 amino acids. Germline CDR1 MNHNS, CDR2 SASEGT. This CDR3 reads CASSVSVGGGDNEQFF. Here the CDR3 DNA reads TGTGCCAGCAGTGTGTCCGTCGGCGGGGGAGACAATGAGCAGTTCTTC.

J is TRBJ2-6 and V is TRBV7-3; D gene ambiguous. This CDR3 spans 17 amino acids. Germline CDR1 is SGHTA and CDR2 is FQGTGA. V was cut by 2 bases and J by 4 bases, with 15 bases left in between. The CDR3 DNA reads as TGTGCCAGCAGCTTAGGGTCGGGTCTAGGAGGGGCCAACGTCCTGACTTTC. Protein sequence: CASSLGSGLGGANVLTF.

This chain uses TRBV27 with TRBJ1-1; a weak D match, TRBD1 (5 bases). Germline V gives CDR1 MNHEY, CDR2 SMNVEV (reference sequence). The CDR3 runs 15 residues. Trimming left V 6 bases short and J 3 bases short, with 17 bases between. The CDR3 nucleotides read TGTGCCAGCAGCCGACTCGACAGATTCGACACTGAAGCTTTCTTT. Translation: CASSRLDRFDTEAFF.

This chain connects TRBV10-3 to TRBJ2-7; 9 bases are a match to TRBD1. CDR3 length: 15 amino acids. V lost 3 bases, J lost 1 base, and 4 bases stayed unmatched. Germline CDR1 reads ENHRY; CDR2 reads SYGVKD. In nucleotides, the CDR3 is TGTGCCATCAGTGAAGCCGGGACAGGGTCCTACGAGCAGTACTTC. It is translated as CAISEAGTGSYEQYF.

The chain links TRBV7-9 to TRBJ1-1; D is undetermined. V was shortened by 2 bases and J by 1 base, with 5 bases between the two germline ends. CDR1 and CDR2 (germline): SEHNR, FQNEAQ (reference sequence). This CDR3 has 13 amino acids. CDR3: CASSLKANTEAFF. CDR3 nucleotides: TGTGCCAGCAGCTTAAAAGCGAACACTGAAGCTTTCTTT.

CDR3 in DNA: TGTGCCAGCAGCTTAGCCCAGGGTTCGGGCACTGAAGCTTTCTTT. This codes for CASSLAQGSGTEAFF. The chain links TRBV7-6 to TRBJ1-1; weak D call: TRBD1 (5 bases). Trimming stripped 0 bases from V and 4 bases from J, with 12 bases between. Per the germline V gene, CDR1 is SGHVS and CDR2 is FNYEAQ. The CDR3 loop spans 15 amino acids.